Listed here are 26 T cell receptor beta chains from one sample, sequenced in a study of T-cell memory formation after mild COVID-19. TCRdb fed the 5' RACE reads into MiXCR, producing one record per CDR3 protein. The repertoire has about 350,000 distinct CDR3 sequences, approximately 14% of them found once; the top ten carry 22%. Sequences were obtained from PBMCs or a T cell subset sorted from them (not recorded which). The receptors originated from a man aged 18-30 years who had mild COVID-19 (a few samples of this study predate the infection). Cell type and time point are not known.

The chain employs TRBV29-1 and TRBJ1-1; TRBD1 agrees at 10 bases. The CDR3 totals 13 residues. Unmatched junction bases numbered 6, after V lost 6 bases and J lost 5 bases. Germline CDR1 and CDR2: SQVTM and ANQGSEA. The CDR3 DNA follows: TGCAGCGTAGAGACAGGGGGCCGGACTGAAGCTTTCTTT. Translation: CSVETGGRTEAFF.

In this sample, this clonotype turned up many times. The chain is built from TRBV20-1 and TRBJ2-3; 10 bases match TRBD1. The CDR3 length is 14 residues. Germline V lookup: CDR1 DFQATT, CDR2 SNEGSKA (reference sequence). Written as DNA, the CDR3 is TGCACCTGGGACAGGGGCCTCGACACAGATACGCAGTATTTT. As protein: CTWDRGLDTDTQYF.

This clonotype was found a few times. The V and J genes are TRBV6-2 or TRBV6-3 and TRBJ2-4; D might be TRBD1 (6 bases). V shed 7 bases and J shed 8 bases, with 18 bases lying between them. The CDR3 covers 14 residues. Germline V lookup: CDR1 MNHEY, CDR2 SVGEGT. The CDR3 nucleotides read TGTGCCAGCACTTGGGACACCTGGGCGGACATTCAGTACTTC. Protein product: CASTWDTWADIQYF.

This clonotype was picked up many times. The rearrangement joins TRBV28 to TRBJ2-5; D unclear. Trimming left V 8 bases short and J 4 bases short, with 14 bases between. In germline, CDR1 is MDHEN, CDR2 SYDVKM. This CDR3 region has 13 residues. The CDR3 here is CASGSGALETQYF. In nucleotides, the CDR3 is TGTGCCAGCGGATCTGGCGCCTTAGAGACCCAGTACTTC.

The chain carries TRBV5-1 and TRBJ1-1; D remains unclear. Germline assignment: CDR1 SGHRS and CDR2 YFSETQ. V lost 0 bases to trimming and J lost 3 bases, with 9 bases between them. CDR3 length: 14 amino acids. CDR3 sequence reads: CASSLVSRDTEAFF. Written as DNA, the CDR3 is TGCGCCAGCAGCTTGGTTTCAAGGGACACTGAAGCTTTCTTT.

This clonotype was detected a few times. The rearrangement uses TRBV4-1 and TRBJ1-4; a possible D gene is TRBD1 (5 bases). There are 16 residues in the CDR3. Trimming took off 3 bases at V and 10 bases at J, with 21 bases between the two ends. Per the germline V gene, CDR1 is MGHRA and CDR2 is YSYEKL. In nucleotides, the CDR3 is TGCGCCAGCAGCCAGCCCTCAGGACCGGGGGGGGGAAAACTGTTTTTT. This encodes CASSQPSGPGGGKLFF.

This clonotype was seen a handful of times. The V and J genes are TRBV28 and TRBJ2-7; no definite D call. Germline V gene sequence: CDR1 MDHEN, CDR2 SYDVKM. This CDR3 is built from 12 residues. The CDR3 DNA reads TGTGTCACCAACTCCGGAACCTACGAGCAGTACGTC. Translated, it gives CVTNSGTYEQYV.

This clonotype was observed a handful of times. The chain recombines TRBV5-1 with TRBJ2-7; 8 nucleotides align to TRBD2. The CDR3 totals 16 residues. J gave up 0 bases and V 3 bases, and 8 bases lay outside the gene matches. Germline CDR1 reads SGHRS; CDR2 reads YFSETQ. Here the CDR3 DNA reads TGCGCCAGCAGCTACTACCTTAGCGGGAACTCCTACGAGCAGTACTTC. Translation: CASSYYLSGNSYEQYF. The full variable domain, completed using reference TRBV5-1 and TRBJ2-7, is KAGVTQTPRYLIKTRGQQVTLSCSPISGHRSVSWYQQTPGQGLQFLFEYFSETQRNKGNFPGRFSGRQFSNSRSEMNVSTLELGDSALYLCASSYYLSGNSYEQYFGPGTRLTVT.

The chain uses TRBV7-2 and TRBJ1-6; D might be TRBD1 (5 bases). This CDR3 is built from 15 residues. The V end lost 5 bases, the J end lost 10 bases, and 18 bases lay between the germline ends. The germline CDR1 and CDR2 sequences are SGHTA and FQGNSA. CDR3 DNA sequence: TGTGCCAGCAGCCGATCGATAGGGGATGGGTCACCCCTCCACTTT. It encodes CASSRSIGDGSPLHF.

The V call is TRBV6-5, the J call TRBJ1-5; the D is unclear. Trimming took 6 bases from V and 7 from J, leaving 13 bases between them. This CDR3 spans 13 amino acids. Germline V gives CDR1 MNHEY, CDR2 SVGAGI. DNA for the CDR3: TGTGCCAGCAGCTTGTCTGAAAGGCAGCCCCAGCATTTT. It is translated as CASSLSERQPQHF.

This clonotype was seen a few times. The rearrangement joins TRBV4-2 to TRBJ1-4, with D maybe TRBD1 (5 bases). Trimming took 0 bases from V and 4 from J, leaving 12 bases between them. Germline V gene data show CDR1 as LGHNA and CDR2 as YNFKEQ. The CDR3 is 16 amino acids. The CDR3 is CASSQDPGLFNEKLFF. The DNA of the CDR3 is TGTGCCAGCAGCCAAGATCCGGGACTGTTTAATGAAAAACTGTTTTTT.

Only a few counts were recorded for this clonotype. DNA for the CDR3: TGTGCCAGCAGCCAAGAGGCAGGGCGAGGTGAAGCTTTCTTT. It is translated as CASSQEAGRGEAFF. The chain carries TRBV14 and TRBJ1-1, with D perhaps TRBD1 (5 bases). The V gene's germline CDR1 is SGHDN and CDR2 FVKESK. The CDR3 extends over 14 amino acids. Trimming took 0 bases from V and 7 from J, leaving 12 bases between them.

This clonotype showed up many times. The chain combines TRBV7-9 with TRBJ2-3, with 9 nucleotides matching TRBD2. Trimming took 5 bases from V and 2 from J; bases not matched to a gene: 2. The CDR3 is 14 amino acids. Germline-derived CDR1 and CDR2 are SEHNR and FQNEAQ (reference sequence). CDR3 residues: CASSPSGVTDTQYF. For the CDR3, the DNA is TGTGCCAGCAGCCCTAGCGGGGTCACAGATACGCAGTATTTT.

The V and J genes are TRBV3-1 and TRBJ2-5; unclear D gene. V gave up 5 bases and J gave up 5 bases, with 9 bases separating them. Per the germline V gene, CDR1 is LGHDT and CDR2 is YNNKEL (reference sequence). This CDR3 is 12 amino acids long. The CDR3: CASSADLETQYF. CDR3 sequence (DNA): TGTGCCAGCAGCGCCGATCTGGAGACCCAGTACTTC.

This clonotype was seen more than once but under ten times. CDR3 in DNA: TGTGCCAGCAGTTTTTCTTGGGATGGCTACACCTTC. It specifies CASSFSWDGYTF. This chain joins TRBV12-3 or TRBV12-4 and TRBJ1-2; D is unclear. Trimming cost V 3 bases and J 6 bases, with 8 bases left between them. This CDR3 is 12 amino acids long.

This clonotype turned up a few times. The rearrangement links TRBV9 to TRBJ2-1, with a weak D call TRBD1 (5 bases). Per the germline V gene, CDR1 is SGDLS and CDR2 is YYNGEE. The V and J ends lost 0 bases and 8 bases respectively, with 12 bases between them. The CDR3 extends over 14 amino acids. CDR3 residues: CASSVGTGWDEQFF. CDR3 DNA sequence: TGTGCCAGCAGCGTAGGAACAGGCTGGGATGAGCAGTTCTTC.

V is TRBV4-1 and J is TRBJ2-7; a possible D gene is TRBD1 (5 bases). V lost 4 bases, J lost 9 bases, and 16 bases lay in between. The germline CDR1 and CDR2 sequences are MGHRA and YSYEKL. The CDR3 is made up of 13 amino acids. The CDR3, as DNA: TGCGCCAGCAGCCCCCTCCAGGGTAGTCGGCAGTACTTC. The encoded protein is CASSPLQGSRQYF.

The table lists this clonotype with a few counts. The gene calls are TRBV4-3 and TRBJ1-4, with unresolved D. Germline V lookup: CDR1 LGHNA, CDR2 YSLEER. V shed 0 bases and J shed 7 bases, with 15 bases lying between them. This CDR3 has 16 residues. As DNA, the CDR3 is TGCGCCAGCAGCCAAGATCGAGGTTCTCGACGTGAAAAACTGTTTTTT. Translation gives CASSQDRGSRREKLFF.

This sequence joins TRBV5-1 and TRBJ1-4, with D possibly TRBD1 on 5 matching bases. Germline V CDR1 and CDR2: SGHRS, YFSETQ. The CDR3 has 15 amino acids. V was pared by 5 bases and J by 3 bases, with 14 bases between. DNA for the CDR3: TGCGCCAGCAGGGGGGGGTTCCTACCTAATGAAAAACTGTTTTTT. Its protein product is CASRGGFLPNEKLFF.

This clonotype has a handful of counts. CDR3 residues: CASGKEGGGYTF. The CDR3 coding sequence is TGTGCCAGCGGAAAAGAAGGAGGTGGCTACACCTTC. The chain employs TRBV25-1 and TRBJ1-2, with D unresolved. Trimming shortened V by 8 bases and J by 7 bases, and 14 bases separated the two germline ends. The CDR3 is 12 amino acids. Germline CDR1 reads MGHDK; CDR2 reads SYGVNS.

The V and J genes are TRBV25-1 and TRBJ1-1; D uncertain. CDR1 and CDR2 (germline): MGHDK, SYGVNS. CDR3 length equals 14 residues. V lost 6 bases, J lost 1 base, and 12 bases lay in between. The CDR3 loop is CASSIGQSNTEAFF. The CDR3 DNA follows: TGTGCCAGCAGCATAGGGCAATCGAACACTGAAGCTTTCTTT.

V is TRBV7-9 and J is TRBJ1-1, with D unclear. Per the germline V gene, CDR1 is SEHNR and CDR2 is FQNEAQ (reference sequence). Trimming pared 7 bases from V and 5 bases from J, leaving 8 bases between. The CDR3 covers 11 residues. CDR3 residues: CASIEYTEAFF. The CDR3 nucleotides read TGTGCCAGCATCGAATATACTGAAGCTTTCTTT.

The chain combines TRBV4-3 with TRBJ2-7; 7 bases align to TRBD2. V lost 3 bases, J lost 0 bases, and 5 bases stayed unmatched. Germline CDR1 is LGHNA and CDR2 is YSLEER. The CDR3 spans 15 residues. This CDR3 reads CASSHGAGSSYEQYF. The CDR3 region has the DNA TGCGCCAGCAGCCACGGAGCGGGGAGCTCCTACGAGCAGTACTTC.

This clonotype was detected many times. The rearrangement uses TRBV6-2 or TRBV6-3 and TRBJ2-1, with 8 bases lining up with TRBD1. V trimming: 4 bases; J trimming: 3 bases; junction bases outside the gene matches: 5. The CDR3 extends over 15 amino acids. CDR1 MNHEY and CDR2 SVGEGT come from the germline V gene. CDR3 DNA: TGTGCCAGCAGTTCCTCAGGGGGCGTCTACAATGAGCAGTTCTTC. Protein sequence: CASSSSGGVYNEQFF.

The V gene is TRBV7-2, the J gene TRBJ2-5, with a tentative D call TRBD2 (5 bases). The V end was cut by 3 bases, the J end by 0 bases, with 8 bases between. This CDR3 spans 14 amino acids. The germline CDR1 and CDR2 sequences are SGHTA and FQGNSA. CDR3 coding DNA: TGTGCCAGCAGCTTCCAGCGGTACCAAGAGACCCAGTACTTC. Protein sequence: CASSFQRYQETQYF.

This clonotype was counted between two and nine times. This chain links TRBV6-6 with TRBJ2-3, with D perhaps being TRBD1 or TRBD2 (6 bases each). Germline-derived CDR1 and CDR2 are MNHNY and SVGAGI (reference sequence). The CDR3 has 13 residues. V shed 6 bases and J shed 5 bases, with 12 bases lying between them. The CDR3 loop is CASRGGRVDTQYF. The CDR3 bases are TGTGCCAGCAGGGGGGGCCGGGTAGATACGCAGTATTTT.